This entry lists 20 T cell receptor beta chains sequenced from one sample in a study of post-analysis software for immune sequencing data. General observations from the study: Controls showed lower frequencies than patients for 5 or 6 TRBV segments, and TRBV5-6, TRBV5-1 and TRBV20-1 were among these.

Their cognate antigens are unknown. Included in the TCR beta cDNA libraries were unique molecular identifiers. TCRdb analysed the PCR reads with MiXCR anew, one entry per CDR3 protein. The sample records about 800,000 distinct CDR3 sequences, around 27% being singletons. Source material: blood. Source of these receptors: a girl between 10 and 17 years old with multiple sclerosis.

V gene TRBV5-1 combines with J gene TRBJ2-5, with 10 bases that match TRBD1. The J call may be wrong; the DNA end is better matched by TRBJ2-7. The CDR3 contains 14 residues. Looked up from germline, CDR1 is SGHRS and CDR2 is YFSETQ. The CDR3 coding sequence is TGCGCCAGCAGCCAGGACAGGGGGGTCGACGAGCAGTACTTC. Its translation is CASSQDRGVDEQYF.

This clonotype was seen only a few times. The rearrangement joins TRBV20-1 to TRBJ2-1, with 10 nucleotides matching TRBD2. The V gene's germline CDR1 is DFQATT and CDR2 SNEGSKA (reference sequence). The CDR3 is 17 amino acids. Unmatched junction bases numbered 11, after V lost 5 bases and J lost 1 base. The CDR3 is CSALGTSETHSYNEQFF. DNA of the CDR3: TGCAGTGCTCTCGGGACTAGCGAGACGCATTCCTACAATGAGCAGTTCTTC.

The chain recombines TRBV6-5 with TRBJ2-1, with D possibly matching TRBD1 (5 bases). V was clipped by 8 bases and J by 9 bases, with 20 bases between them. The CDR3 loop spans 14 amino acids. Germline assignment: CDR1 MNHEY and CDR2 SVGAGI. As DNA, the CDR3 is TGTGCCAGCTGGAACTTCAGGGTTTCGGGTGAGCAGTTCTTC. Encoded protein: CASWNFRVSGEQFF.

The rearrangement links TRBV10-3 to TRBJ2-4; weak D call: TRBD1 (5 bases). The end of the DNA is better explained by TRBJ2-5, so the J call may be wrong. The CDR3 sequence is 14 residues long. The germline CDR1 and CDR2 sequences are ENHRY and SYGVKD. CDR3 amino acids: CAIRAVGVRETQYF. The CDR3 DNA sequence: TGTGCCATCAGGGCGGTAGGGGTTCGGGAGACCCAGTACTTC.

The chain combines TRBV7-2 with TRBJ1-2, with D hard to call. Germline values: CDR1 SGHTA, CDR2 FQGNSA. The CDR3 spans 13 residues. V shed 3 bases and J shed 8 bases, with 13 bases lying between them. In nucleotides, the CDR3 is TGTGCCAGCAGCTTCGACATGAGAAAAGGCTACACCTTC. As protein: CASSFDMRKGYTF.

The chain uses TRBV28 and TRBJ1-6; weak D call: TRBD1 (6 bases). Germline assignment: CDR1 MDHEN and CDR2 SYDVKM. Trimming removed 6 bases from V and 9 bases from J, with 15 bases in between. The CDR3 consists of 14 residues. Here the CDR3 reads CASSPTGIGSPLHF. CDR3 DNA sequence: TGTGCCAGCAGCCCTACAGGGATCGGTTCACCCCTCCACTTT.

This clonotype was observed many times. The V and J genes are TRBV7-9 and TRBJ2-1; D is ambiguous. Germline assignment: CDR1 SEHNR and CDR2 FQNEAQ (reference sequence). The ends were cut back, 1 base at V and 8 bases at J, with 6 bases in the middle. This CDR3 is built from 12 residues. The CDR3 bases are TGTGCCAGCAGCTTAGTCGGGTATGAGCAGTTCTTC. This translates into CASSLVGYEQFF. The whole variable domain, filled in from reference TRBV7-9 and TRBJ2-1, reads DTGVSQNPRHKITKRGQNVTFRCDPISEHNRLYWYRQTLGQGPEFLTYFQNEAQLEKSRLLSDRFSAERPKGSFSTLEIQRTEQGDSAMYLCASSLVGYEQFFGPGTRLTVL.

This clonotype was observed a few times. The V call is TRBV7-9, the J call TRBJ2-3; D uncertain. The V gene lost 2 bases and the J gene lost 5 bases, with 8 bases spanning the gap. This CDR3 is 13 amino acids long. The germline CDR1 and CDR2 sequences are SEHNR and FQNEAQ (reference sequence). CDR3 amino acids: CASSLISLDTQYF. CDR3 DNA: TGTGCCAGCAGCTTAATTTCTCTAGATACGCAGTATTTT.

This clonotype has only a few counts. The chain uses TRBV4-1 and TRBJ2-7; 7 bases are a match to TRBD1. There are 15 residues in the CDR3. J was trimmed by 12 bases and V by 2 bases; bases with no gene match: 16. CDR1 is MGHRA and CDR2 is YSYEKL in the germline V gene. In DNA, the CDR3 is TGCGCCAGCAGCCAACCTACAGGGGCACTTTGGACCCGGTACTTC. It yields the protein CASSQPTGALWTRYF.

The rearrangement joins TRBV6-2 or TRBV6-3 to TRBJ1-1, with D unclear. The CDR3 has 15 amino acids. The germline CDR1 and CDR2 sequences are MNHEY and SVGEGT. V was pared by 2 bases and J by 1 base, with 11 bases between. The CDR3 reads CASSYRLAENTEAFF. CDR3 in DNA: TGTGCCAGCAGTTACCGTTTGGCAGAGAACACTGAAGCTTTCTTT.

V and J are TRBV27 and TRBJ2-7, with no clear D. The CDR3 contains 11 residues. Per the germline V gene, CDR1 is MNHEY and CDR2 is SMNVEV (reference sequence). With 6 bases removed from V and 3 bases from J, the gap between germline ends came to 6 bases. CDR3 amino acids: CASRMNYEQYF. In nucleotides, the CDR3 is TGTGCCAGCAGGATGAACTACGAGCAGTACTTC.

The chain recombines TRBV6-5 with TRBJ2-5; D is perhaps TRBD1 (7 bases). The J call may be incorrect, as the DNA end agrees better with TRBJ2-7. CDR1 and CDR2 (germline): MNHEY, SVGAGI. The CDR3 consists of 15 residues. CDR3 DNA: TGTGCCAGCAGTTACTGGGCAGGGGGGTTCGGCGAGCAGTACTTC. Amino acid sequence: CASSYWAGGFGEQYF.

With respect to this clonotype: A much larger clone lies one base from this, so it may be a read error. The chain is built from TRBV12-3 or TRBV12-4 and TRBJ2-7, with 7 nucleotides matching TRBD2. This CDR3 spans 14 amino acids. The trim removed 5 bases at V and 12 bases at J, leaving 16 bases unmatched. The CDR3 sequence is CASSDPGRGETLYF. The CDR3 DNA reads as TGTGCCAGCAGTGACCCGGGACGGGGGGAGACCCTGTACTTC.

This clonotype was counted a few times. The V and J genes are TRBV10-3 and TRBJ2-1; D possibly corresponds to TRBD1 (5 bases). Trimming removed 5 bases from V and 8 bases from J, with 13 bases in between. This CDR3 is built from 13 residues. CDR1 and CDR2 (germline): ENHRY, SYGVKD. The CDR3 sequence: CAISSARVYEQFF. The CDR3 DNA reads TGTGCCATCAGTTCGGCCAGGGTATATGAGCAGTTCTTC.

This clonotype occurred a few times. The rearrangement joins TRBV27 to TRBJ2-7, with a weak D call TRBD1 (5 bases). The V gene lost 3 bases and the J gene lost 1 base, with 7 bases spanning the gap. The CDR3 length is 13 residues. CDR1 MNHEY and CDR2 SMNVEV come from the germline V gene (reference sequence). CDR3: CASSFQGSYEQYF. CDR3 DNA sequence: TGTGCCAGCAGTTTTCAGGGTTCCTACGAGCAGTACTTC.

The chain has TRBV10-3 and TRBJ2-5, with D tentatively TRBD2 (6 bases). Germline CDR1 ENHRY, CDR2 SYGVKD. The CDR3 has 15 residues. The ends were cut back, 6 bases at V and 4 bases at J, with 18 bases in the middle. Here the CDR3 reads CAIRGGPRGLETQYF. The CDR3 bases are TGTGCCATCAGGGGGGGTCCCCGAGGGCTAGAGACCCAGTACTTC.

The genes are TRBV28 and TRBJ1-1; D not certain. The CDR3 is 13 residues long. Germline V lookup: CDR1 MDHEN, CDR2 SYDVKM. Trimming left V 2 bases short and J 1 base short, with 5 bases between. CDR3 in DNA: TGTGCCAGCAGTTTACTTCGGAACACTGAAGCTTTCTTT. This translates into CASSLLRNTEAFF.

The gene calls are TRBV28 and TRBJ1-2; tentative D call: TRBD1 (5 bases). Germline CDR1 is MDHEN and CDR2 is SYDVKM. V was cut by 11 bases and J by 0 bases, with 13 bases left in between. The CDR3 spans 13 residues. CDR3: CAVQEPANYGYTF. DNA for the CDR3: TGTGCCGTACAGGAGCCAGCTAACTATGGCTACACCTTC.

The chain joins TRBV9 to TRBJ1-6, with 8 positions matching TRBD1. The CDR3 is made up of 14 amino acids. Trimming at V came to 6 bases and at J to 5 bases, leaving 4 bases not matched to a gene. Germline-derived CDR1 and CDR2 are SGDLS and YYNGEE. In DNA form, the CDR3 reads TGTGCCAGCACGGGGACAGGAGATAATTCACCCCTCCACTTT. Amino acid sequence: CASTGTGDNSPLHF.

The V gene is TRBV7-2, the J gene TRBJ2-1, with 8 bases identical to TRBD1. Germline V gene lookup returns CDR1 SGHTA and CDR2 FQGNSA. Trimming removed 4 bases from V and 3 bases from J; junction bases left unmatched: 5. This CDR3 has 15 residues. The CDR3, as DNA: TGTGCCAGCAGCTCCGACAGGGGTAACTACAATGAGCAGTTCTTC. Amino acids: CASSSDRGNYNEQFF.